This T cell receptor (beta chain) was captured by sequencing in a study of blood T cell repertoires in COVID-19. Germline V gene data show CDR1 as LNHDA and CDR2 as SQIVND (reference sequence). Trimming shortened V by 3 bases and J by 0 bases, and 12 bases separated the two germline ends. This CDR3 contains 16 residues. Here immunoSEQ multiplex PCR was the method, and the copy in TCRdb shows in-frame clones only, minus some. The data contain 46,000 or so clones, over 80% of them singletons. The sequenced sample was peripheral blood. This clonotype originated in a human donor in a cohort sampled during active COVID-19. The chain is built from TRBV19 and TRBJ1-5, with a weak D call TRBD1 (5 bases). The chain's CDR3 is CASSITREVSNQPQHF. The CDR3 coding sequence is TGTGCCAGTAGTATTACCAGGGAGGTTAGCAATCAGCCCCAGCATTTT.